The present T cell receptor beta chain was sequenced within a study of Ad26.COV2.S vaccination and SARS-CoV-2 variants. Study-wide results and limits: Recipients of vaccine and of placebo showed similar breadth of their non-spike TCR repertoires. Breadth, reportedly substantial, characterized the spike-specific CD8+ and CD4+ T cell responses after vaccination.

A note on this clone: No antigen is known for it.

Germline CDR1 reads KGHSH; CDR2 reads LQKENI. This CDR3 is built from 14 residues. Between the trimmed V and J ends, which lost 2 bases and 8 bases, there was a span of 13 bases. The table came from immunoSEQ multiplex PCR; TCRdb's copy has only in-frame clones and leaves some out. The sample lists fewer than 800,000 clones; more than 70% were seen once. Sample treatment: 19 received Ad26.COV2.S at low or high dose, single or two shots; several received placebo; per-sample allocation not given. Day 63 after the first vaccine or placebo injection was the time point for sampling. This clonotype was obtained from a person between 18 and 65 years old who received the Ad26.COV2.S COVID-19 vaccine or a placebo. The sample here was peripheral blood, taken in a trial of Ad26.COV2.S vaccine versus placebo. The rearrangement uses TRBV18 and TRBJ2-1; maybe TRBD2 (6 bases). CDR3 sequence: CASSPGQGGDEQFF. CDR3 coding DNA: TGTGCCAGCTCACCAGGCCAGGGAGGCGATGAGCAGTTCTTC.